The 23 T cell receptor beta chains given below trace back to one sample, sequenced in a study of T cell responses to AZD1222 COVID-19 vaccine. Data came from immunoSEQ multiplex PCR; TCRdb stores just in-frame clones and leaves some out. The table has approximately 150,000 clones, around 93% seen once. The source material was peripheral blood, sampled on day 0 of AZD1222 vaccination. The receptors come from an adult in good health.

The genes are TRBV4-1 and TRBJ1-4, with D possibly matching TRBD1 (6 bases). V was clipped by 7 bases and J by 0 bases, with 18 bases between them. CDR3 length: 17 amino acids. From germline, CDR1 is MGHRA and CDR2 YSYEKL. In nucleotides, the CDR3 is TGCGCCAGCACTACCAGGGACAACTCGCCAACTAATGAAAAACTGTTTTTT. It yields the protein CASTTRDNSPTNEKLFF.

The CDR3 region is CASSLVQGATGYTF. CDR3 bases: TGTGCCAGCAGCTTGGTCCAGGGGGCAACTGGCTACACCTTC. The chain has TRBV5-4 and TRBJ1-2; 8 bases fit TRBD1. With V trimmed by 0 bases and J by 7 bases, 5 bases remained unmatched. This CDR3 spans 14 amino acids. Germline V CDR1 and CDR2: SGHNT, YYREEE (reference sequence).

The chain employs TRBV18 and TRBJ2-2; D is unclear. Looked up from germline, CDR1 is KGHSH and CDR2 is LQKENI. The CDR3 runs to 14 residues. V shed 3 bases and J shed 4 bases, with 9 bases lying between them. CDR3 sequence: CASSPQVVTGELFF. The CDR3 DNA reads as TGTGCCAGCTCACCCCAGGTCGTCACCGGGGAGCTGTTTTTT. Combining the CDR3 with reference TRBV18 and TRBJ2-2 gives the whole variable domain NAGVMQNPRHLVRRRGQEARLRCSPMKGHSHVYWYRQLPEEGLKFMVYLQKENIIDESGMPKERFSAEFPKEGPSILRIQQVVRGDSAAYFCASSPQVVTGELFFGEGSRLTVL.

This clone appeared a single time. The chain uses TRBV5-4 and TRBJ2-1; 8 nucleotides align to TRBD2. The V gene end was trimmed by 4 bases and the J gene end by 7 bases; junction bases not matched to a gene: 10. Germline V lookup: CDR1 SGHNT, CDR2 YYREEE (reference sequence). The CDR3 contains 15 residues. The CDR3 reads CASSTLAGPMNEQFF. Here the CDR3 DNA reads TGTGCCAGCAGCACCTTAGCGGGACCTATGAATGAGCAGTTCTTC.

This clone was recorded only once. The rearrangement joins TRBV6-5 to TRBJ2-2; TRBD1 matches at 7 bases. V was clipped by 6 bases and J by 9 bases; unmatched bases: 7. The CDR3 has 13 amino acids. Germline V CDR1 and CDR2: MNHEY, SVGAGI. This CDR3 is CASRIGGSRELFF. CDR3 coding DNA: TGTGCCAGCAGGATAGGGGGCAGCCGGGAGCTGTTTTTT.

Details on this clone: The sample carries other DNA sequences with the same CDR3. The chain links TRBV30 to TRBJ1-6; possibly TRBD1 for D (6 bases). The CDR3 is made up of 14 amino acids. Germline V gene data show CDR1 as GTSNPN and CDR2 as SVGIG (reference sequence). V shed 5 bases and J shed 7 bases, with 15 bases lying between them. CDR3 sequence: CAWSPGGANSPLHF. CDR3 nucleotides: TGTGCCTGGTCCCCCGGGGGCGCAAATTCACCCCTCCACTTT.

The chain is built from TRBV12-3 or TRBV12-4 and TRBJ1-1; D is ambiguous. This CDR3 is built from 11 residues. V lost 2 bases to trimming and J lost 12 bases, with 10 bases between them. The CDR3 loop reads CASSLLSGSFF. Here the CDR3 DNA reads TGTGCCAGCAGTTTATTGAGTGGCTCTTTCTTT.

With regard to this clone: The limits of the CDR3 on the DNA are not certain, so only TCRdb's listed CDR3 is given. The chain uses TRBV19 and TRBJ1-1. Inclusive of both ends, the CDR3 amounts to 14 amino acids. Germline lookup yields CDR1 LNHDA and CDR2 SQIVND (reference sequence). The CDR3 sequence: CASTSDRQNTEAFF.

The chain carries TRBV18 and TRBJ2-7, with TRBD1 as a possible D gene (5 bases). With 0 bases removed from V and 5 bases from J, the gap between germline ends came to 14 bases. Per the germline V gene, CDR1 is KGHSH and CDR2 is LQKENI. The CDR3 is made up of 15 amino acids. The chain's CDR3 is CASSPPDIWSDEQYF. CDR3 DNA sequence: TGTGCCAGCTCACCACCGGACATTTGGTCGGACGAGCAGTACTTC. Full variable domain (missing parts from reference TRBV18 and TRBJ2-7): NAGVMQNPRHLVRRRGQEARLRCSPMKGHSHVYWYRQLPEEGLKFMVYLQKENIIDESGMPKERFSAEFPKEGPSILRIQQVVRGDSAAYFCASSPPDIWSDEQYFGPGTRLTVT.

The V and J genes are TRBV4-1 and TRBJ2-7; 9 bases are a match to TRBD1. Germline CDR1 reads MGHRA; CDR2 reads YSYEKL. The CDR3 consists of 15 residues. J lost 5 bases, V lost 1 base, and 6 bases had no gene match. The CDR3 here is CASSQVTGGFDEQYF. CDR3 nucleotides: TGCGCCAGCAGCCAAGTGACAGGGGGGTTTGACGAGCAGTACTTC.

The V gene is TRBV28, the J gene TRBJ2-5, with a weak D call TRBD2 (6 bases). CDR3 length: 15 amino acids. CDR1 and CDR2 from the germline V gene are MDHEN and SYDVKM. The V end was cut by 2 bases, the J end by 7 bases, with 17 bases between. The CDR3 DNA is TGTGCCAGCAGTTTAGGAACCGGGACTCCCGGGACCCAGTACTTC. This encodes CASSLGTGTPGTQYF.

This chain links TRBV5-1 with TRBJ2-7; D is unclear. V lost 0 bases and J lost 3, with 10 bases in between. There are 14 residues in the CDR3. Germline values: CDR1 SGHRS, CDR2 YFSETQ. The CDR3 nucleotides are TGCGCCAGCAGCTTGGAGGCTGGGAACTACGAGCAGTACTTC. As protein: CASSLEAGNYEQYF.

This chain connects TRBV6-5 to TRBJ1-4; D perhaps matches TRBD1 (6 bases). Trimming removed 4 bases from V and 4 bases from J, with 13 bases in between. The CDR3 is made up of 15 amino acids. Germline V gene data show CDR1 as MNHEY and CDR2 as SVGAGI. Here the CDR3 reads CASSFQGPHNEKLFF. The DNA of the CDR3 is TGTGCCAGCAGTTTTCAGGGGCCCCATAATGAAAAACTGTTTTTT.

This chain links TRBV15 with TRBJ2-1; 12 positions match TRBD2. The CDR3 is 15 residues long. The V segment lost 6 bases and the J segment 10 bases; nucleotides outside the gene matches: 10. Germline V gene lookup returns CDR1 LNHNV and CDR2 YYDKDF (reference sequence). CDR3 bases: TGTGCCACCAGTCTTGGACTAGCGGGACGCCAAGAGCAGTTCTTC. As protein: CATSLGLAGRQEQFF.

This sequence joins TRBV29-1 and TRBJ2-7; 8 bases are shared with TRBD1. CDR3 length: 12 amino acids. Trimming took 4 bases from V and 7 from J; bases not matched to a gene: 6. The germline gives CDR1 SQVTM, CDR2 ANQGSEA. Here the CDR3 reads CSVVDRGFEQYF. In nucleotides, the CDR3 is TGCAGCGTTGTCGACAGGGGTTTTGAGCAGTACTTC.

The rearrangement joins TRBV5-4 to TRBJ2-7; 13 positions match TRBD2. The CDR3 runs to 14 residues. Trimming at V came to 0 bases and at J to 7 bases, leaving 1 base not matched to a gene. Germline loops: CDR1 SGHNT, CDR2 YYREEE (reference sequence). CDR3: CASSLAGLAGEQYF. CDR3 nucleotide sequence: TGTGCCAGCAGCTTGGCGGGACTAGCGGGGGAGCAGTACTTC.

The rearrangement joins TRBV7-2 to TRBJ2-1, with TRBD2 matching 13 bases. Germline loops: CDR1 SGHTA, CDR2 FQGNSA. This CDR3 has 15 residues. V was pared by 5 bases and J by 8 bases, with 6 bases of the junction left unmatched. CDR3 sequence (DNA): TGTGCCAGCAGCCAGACTAGCGGGAGGTGGGATGAGCAGTTCTTC. It is translated as CASSQTSGRWDEQFF.

The chain employs TRBV7-2 and TRBJ1-2, with D maybe TRBD1 (5 bases). The V and J ends lost 0 bases and 7 bases respectively, with 9 bases between them. Germline CDR1 reads SGHTA; CDR2 reads FQGNSA. There are 13 residues in the CDR3. CDR3 DNA sequence: TGTGCCAGCAGCTTAGCAGGGACCCCTGGCTACACCTTC. As protein: CASSLAGTPGYTF.

The gene calls are TRBV7-3 and TRBJ2-3; 8 nucleotides line up with TRBD2. Trimming took 2 bases from V and 8 from J; bases not matched to a gene: 12. The CDR3 runs to 16 residues. Germline V CDR1 and CDR2: SGHTA, FQGTGA. CDR3 sequence reads: CASSLFGQRESGTQYF. CDR3 DNA: TGTGCCAGCAGCTTATTCGGCCAGCGGGAGTCCGGTACGCAGTATTTT. Full variable domain (rest looked up from reference TRBV7-3 and TRBJ2-3): GAGVSQTPSNKVTEKGKYVELRCDPISGHTALYWYRQSLGQGPEFLIYFQGTGAADDSGLPNDRFFAVRPEGSVSTLKIQRTERGDSAVYLCASSLFGQRESGTQYFGPGTRLTVL.

The chain combines TRBV7-2 with TRBJ2-1; D is unclear. The CDR3 is 13 residues long. Germline CDR1 is SGHTA and CDR2 is FQGNSA. The ends were cut back, 1 base at V and 6 bases at J, with 7 bases in the middle. The CDR3 nucleotides read TGTGCCAGCAGCTTAGGGGGAATCAATGAGCAGTTCTTC. Amino acids: CASSLGGINEQFF.

The V call is TRBV13, the J call TRBJ2-7, with D perhaps matching TRBD2 (6 bases). The germline V gene has CDR1 PRHDT and CDR2 FYEKMQ (reference sequence). The V gene lost 0 bases and the J gene lost 5 bases, with 17 bases spanning the gap. The CDR3 contains 16 residues. Here the CDR3 reads CASSLGLAHPGNEQYF. As DNA, the CDR3 is TGTGCCAGCAGCTTAGGACTAGCTCACCCCGGAAACGAGCAGTACTTC. Full variable domain (rest looked up from reference TRBV13 and TRBJ2-7): AAGVIQSPRHLIKEKRETATLKCYPIPRHDTVYWYQQGPGQDPQFLISFYEKMQSDKGSIPDRFSAQQFSDYHSELNMSSLELGDSALYFCASSLGLAHPGNEQYFGPGTRLTVT.

The chain employs TRBV3-1 (or the pseudogene TRBV3-2) and TRBJ1-2; possible D gene TRBD1, 6 bases. Per the germline V gene, CDR1 is LGHDT and CDR2 is YNNKEL (reference sequence). V was shortened by 7 bases and J by 8 bases, with 20 bases between the two germline ends. The CDR3 has 14 residues. The CDR3 DNA is TGTGCCAGCAACCCAAACGACAGGCGGCGGGGCTACACCTTC. Translating gives CASNPNDRRRGYTF.

This chain uses TRBV5-1 with TRBJ2-1, with D uncertain. Per the germline V gene, CDR1 is SGHRS and CDR2 is YFSETQ. V lost 2 bases, J lost 10 bases, and 10 bases lay in between. CDR3 length equals 12 residues. CDR3 sequence reads: CASSFSIKEQFF. The CDR3 DNA reads TGCGCCAGCAGCTTCTCTATAAAGGAGCAGTTCTTC.